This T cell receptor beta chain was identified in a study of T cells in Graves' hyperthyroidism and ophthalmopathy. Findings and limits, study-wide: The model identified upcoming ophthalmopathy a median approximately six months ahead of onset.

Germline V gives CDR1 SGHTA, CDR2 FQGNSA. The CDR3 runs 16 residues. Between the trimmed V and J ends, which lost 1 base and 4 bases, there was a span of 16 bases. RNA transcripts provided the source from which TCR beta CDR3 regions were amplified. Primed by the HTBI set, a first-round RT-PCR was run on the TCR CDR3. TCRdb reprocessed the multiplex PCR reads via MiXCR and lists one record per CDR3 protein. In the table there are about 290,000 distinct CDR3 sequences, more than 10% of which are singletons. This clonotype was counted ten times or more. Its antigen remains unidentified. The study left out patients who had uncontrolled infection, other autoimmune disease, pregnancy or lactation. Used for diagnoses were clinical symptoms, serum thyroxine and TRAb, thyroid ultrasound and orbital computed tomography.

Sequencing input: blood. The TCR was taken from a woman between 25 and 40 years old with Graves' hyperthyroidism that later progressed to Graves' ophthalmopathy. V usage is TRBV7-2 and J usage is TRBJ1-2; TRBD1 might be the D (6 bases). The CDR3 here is CASSLETGTRGYGYTF. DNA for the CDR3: TGTGCCAGCAGCTTAGAAACAGGGACGAGAGGCTATGGCTACACCTTC.